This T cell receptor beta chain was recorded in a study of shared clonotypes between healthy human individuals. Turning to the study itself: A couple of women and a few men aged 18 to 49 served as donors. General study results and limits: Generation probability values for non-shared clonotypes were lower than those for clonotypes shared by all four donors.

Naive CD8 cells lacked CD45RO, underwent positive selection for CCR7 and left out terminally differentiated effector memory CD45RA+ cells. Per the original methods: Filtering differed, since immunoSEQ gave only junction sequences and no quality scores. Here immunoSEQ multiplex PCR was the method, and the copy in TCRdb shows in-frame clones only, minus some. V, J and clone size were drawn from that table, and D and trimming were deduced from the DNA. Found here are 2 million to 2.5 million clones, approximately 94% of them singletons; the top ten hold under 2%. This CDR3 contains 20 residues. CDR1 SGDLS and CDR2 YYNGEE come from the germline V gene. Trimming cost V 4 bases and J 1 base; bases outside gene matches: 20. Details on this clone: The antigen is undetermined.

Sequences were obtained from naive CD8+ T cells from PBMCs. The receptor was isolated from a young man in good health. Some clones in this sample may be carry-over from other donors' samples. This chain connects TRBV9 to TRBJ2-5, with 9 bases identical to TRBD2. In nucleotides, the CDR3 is TGTGCCAGCAGCTCACGCCTCCCCCCCTTCGATAGCGGGAGCCAAGAGACCCAGTACTTC. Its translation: CASSSRLPPFDSGSQETQYF.